Each of the 5 T cell receptor beta chains below was sequenced from the same sample in a study of read filtering for tumor transcriptome and immune sequencing. This library used roughly 400 ng RNA and molecular barcoded adaptors spanning alpha/delta and beta/gamma chains. Each CDR3 protein is one row after TCRdb ran MiXCR on the reads. There are 75,000 to 95,000 distinct CDR3 sequences in the sample; 9% to 15% occur only once, and under 15% lies in the top ten. Sequences were obtained from a population of CD138-negative cells sorted from bone marrow. The receptors originated from a donor at least 40 years old with multiple myeloma.

The sample holds a few counts of this clonotype. This may be a read error, as it is one base from a much larger clone. V is TRBV5-1 and J is TRBJ1-1; no firm D call. The CDR3 is 11 amino acids. Per the germline V gene, CDR1 is SGHRS and CDR2 is YFSETQ. The CDR3 nucleotides are TGCACCAGCACTGCCGGTACTGAAGCTTTCTTT. Its translation: CTSTAGTEAFF.

This clonotype was detected ten times or more. The chain uses TRBV7-9 and TRBJ1-5, with unresolved D. Germline V gene data show CDR1 as SEHNR and CDR2 as FQNEAQ (reference sequence). The CDR3 is made up of 12 amino acids. The V end was cut by 3 bases, the J end by 6 bases, with 6 bases between. The CDR3 DNA reads as TGTGCCAGCAGCTTGAGTGTTCAGCCCCAGCATTTT. Amino acid sequence: CASSLSVQPQHF. The full variable domain, with the rest looked up from reference TRBV7-9 and TRBJ1-5, is DTGVSQNPRHKITKRGQNVTFRCDPISEHNRLYWYRQTLGQGPEFLTYFQNEAQLEKSRLLSDRFSAERPKGSFSTLEIQRTEQGDSAMYLCASSLSVQPQHFGDGTRLSIL.

This clonotype was counted at least ten times. The chain recombines TRBV30 with TRBJ1-5; maybe TRBD1 (6 bases). The germline V gene encodes CDR1 GTSNPN and CDR2 SVGIG (reference sequence). The V gene lost 1 base and the J gene lost 7 bases, with 14 bases spanning the gap. The CDR3 covers 14 residues. The CDR3 here is CAWSAGSGGQPQHF. In DNA, the CDR3 is TGTGCCTGGAGTGCAGGGTCCGGGGGCCAGCCCCAGCATTTT.

A note on this clonotype: A read error may explain this, as a much larger clone is one base away. The V gene is TRBV3-1, the J gene TRBJ1-1, with TRBD1 matching 7 bases. There are 14 residues in the CDR3. The germline V gene has CDR1 LGHDT and CDR2 YNNKEL (reference sequence). CDR3 protein: CASGQPGGRTEAFF. CDR3 nucleotides: TGTGCCAGCGGCCAACCAGGGGGTCGGACTGAAGCTTTCTTT.

This clonotype was seen repeatedly, ten times or more. The rearrangement joins TRBV12-3 or TRBV12-4 to TRBJ2-6, with a weak D call TRBD1 (6 bases). This CDR3 is built from 17 residues. V lost 4 bases and J lost 0, with 13 bases in between. Here the CDR3 reads CASSYRTAPSGANVLTF. Here the CDR3 DNA reads TGTGCCAGCAGTTATCGGACAGCTCCCTCTGGGGCCAACGTCCTGACTTTC.